Presented here are 2 T cell receptor beta chains from one specimen sequenced in a study of cytomegalovirus exposure and HLA in healthy donors. Primers: 60 Vbeta forward and 13 Jbeta reverse. The repertoire was sequenced with immunoSEQ multiplex PCR; TCRdb's copy has only in-frame clones and lacks some. The sample holds about 120,000 clones, around 62% seen once. The sequencing sample was made of PBMCs. These receptor sequences come from a woman in her forties in good health and CMV-seropositive.

This clone was observed a single time. CDR3 in amino acids: CASSPRQGARELFF. The CDR3 DNA reads as TGTGCCAGCAGCCCCAGACAGGGGGCTCGGGAGCTGTTTTTT. This chain joins TRBV28 and TRBJ2-2; 10 bases are shared with TRBD1. Germline CDR1 MDHEN, CDR2 SYDVKM. The ends lost 6 bases at V and 9 bases at J; junction bases unmatched: 7. The CDR3 sequence is 14 residues long.

This chain links TRBV5-4 with TRBJ2-5, with TRBD2 matching 10 bases. Germline-derived CDR1 and CDR2 are SGHNT and YYREEE (reference sequence). There are 15 residues in the CDR3. The V and J ends lost 0 bases and 4 bases, in that order; junction bases with no gene match: 3. The CDR3, as DNA: TGTGCCAGCAGCTTGGCCAGCGGGAGGGGAGAGACCCAGTACTTC. This encodes CASSLASGRGETQYF.